This TCR beta chain comes out of a study of blood T cell repertoires in COVID-19. The protocol was immunoSEQ multiplex PCR, while the TCRdb copy is restricted to in-frame clones and leaves out a portion. The data contain just over 300,000 clones, just under 90% of them singletons. The germline CDR1 and CDR2 sequences are MNHEY and SVGAGI. The CDR3 has 15 amino acids. Trimming pared 0 bases from V and 7 bases from J, leaving 13 bases between. The sequencing input was peripheral blood. The TCR was taken from a woman aged 25 to 39 with COVID-19, enrolled during active disease. This chain uses TRBV6-5 with TRBJ1-5; D perhaps matches TRBD1 (5 bases). The CDR3: CASSYSNRGGQPQHF. CDR3 nucleotides: TGTGCCAGCAGTTACTCGAATAGGGGAGGGCAGCCCCAGCATTTT.